This TCR beta chain stems from a study of blood T cell repertoires in COVID-19. The CDR3 has 17 amino acids. V was pared by 2 bases and J by 6 bases, with 8 bases of the junction left unmatched. The germline CDR1 and CDR2 sequences are SGHTA and FQGNSA. Only in-frame clones appear in the TCRdb table, and some are missing; sequencing was by immunoSEQ multiplex PCR. This sample carries under 200,000 clones, less than 85% of them seen once, and the ten largest clones take 18%. The sample comprised PBMCs or T cells enriched from blood (not recorded which). The receptor's source is a man in his sixties who had recovered from COVID-19. V and J are TRBV7-2 and TRBJ2-2; 11 nucleotides align to TRBD1. The CDR3 coding sequence is TGTGCCAGCAGCTTAAGGAGGGCGGGACAGGGGGCCGGGGAGCTGTTTTTT. Its translation is CASSLRRAGQGAGELFF.